This T cell receptor beta chain came from a study of T cells in Graves' hyperthyroidism and ophthalmopathy. Whole-study findings and limits: Most clonotypes expanded in the thyroid (above 0.001) were also present in blood.

Researchers amplified the TCR beta CDR3 regions from RNA transcripts. HTBI primers were used for first-round RT-PCR of the TCR CDR3. One entry per CDR3 protein, called by TCRdb with MiXCR from the multiplex PCR reads. Of around 490,000 distinct CDR3 sequences in the sample, 20% were seen once. V was pared by 3 bases and J by 7 bases, with 19 bases of the junction left unmatched. The CDR3 has 17 residues. Germline-derived CDR1 and CDR2 are DFQATT and SNEGSKA (reference sequence). Uncontrolled infection, other autoimmune disease, pregnancy or lactation excluded patients. A remark on this clonotype: Its matching antigen is unknown.

This rearrangement joins TRBV20-1 to TRBJ1-2, with 8 bases identical to TRBD1. The source is a man aged 35 to 55 with Graves' ophthalmopathy. The sample taken for sequencing was blood. This CDR3 is CSASGQMDRATAGGYTF. As DNA, the CDR3 is TGCAGTGCTAGCGGGCAAATGGACAGGGCCACTGCCGGTGGCTACACCTTC.